This T cell receptor beta chain was profiled in a study of blood T cell repertoires in COVID-19. As for the study in general: Italy, Spain and the United States were the sources of the convalescent and acute COVID-19 samples. From T cells, B-cell-depleted T cells, or PBMCs came the material, which was cDNA or gDNA.

CDR1 and CDR2 (germline): MNHEY, SMNVEV (reference sequence). Trimming at V came to 3 bases and at J to 5 bases, leaving 6 bases not matched to a gene. The length of the CDR3 is 17 residues. Sequencing was performed with immunoSEQ multiplex PCR; in TCRdb, only in-frame clones are kept and a portion is missing. There are about 310,000 clones in the sample; around nine tenths occur only once, and 9.5% lies in the top ten. Cohort 3 recovery required two negative PCRs, clearance, or symptom resolution. The sequence was collected from a woman in her thirties or forties who had recovered from COVID-19. Sequenced sample: PBMCs or T cells enriched from blood (not recorded which). The chain is built from TRBV27 and TRBJ2-1, with TRBD2 matching over 14 bases. For the CDR3, the DNA is TGTGCCAGCAGTTTCATTGGGACTAGCGGGGGAAACAATGAGCAGTTCTTC. Translating it yields CASSFIGTSGGNNEQFF.